A single sample gave rise to the 10 T cell receptor beta chains below, sequenced in a study of blood T cell repertoires in COVID-19. Profiling relied on immunoSEQ multiplex PCR, and the TCRdb table lists in-frame clones only, not all of them. Of over 300,000 clones listed, roughly 90% are singletons. The sample was peripheral blood. Receptors were obtained from a man between 18 and 35 years old who had recovered from COVID-19.

There are a few counts of this clone. The V and J genes are TRBV5-1 and TRBJ2-7; the match to TRBD1 covers 7 bases. The V segment lost 4 bases and the J segment 6 bases; nucleotides outside the gene matches: 10. This CDR3 contains 14 residues. The V gene's germline CDR1 is SGHRS and CDR2 YFSETQ. The CDR3 spells CASSQQQGSGEQYF. The CDR3 DNA sequence: TGCGCCAGCAGCCAGCAACAGGGGTCGGGCGAGCAGTACTTC.

The chain is built from TRBV3-1 (or the pseudogene TRBV3-2) and TRBJ1-6; 10 bases map to TRBD1. Germline V gene lookup returns CDR1 LGHDT and CDR2 YNNKEL (reference sequence). This CDR3 has 16 amino acids. V dropped 0 bases and J dropped 14; count of bases not matched to a gene: 10. The CDR3 bases are TGTGCCAGCAGCCAAGATGCCGGGACAGGGGTTAAAGCCCTCCACTTT. Its protein is CASSQDAGTGVKALHF.

V gene TRBV2 combines with J gene TRBJ2-3; 7 bases fit TRBD2. Germline trimming cut 1 base from V and 1 base from J; bases unmatched to any gene: 8. There are 17 residues in the CDR3. The germline gives CDR1 SNHLY, CDR2 FYNNEI. The CDR3 coding sequence is TGTGCCAGCAGTGAAGAAGATGCGGGAGTAGGCACAGATACGCAGTATTTT. Translated, it gives CASSEEDAGVGTDTQYF.

The V gene is TRBV30, the J gene TRBJ2-3; the D is unclear. This CDR3 comprises 14 residues. V lost 4 bases and J lost 2, with 13 bases in between. The germline CDR1 and CDR2 sequences are GTSNPN and SVGIG (reference sequence). CDR3 DNA sequence: TGTGCCTGGACCCATTCAGGAAACACAGATACGCAGTATTTT. Translation: CAWTHSGNTDTQYF.

In regard to this clone: This same CDR3 is encoded by further DNA sequences in the sample. CDR3 DNA: TGTGCCAGTAGTATTGGGAGTTACAATGAGCAGTTCTTC. As protein: CASSIGSYNEQFF. V is TRBV19 and J is TRBJ2-1; D is possibly TRBD2 (5 bases). Looked up from germline, CDR1 is LNHDA and CDR2 is SQIVND (reference sequence). The CDR3 runs 13 residues. Trimming took 3 bases from V and 4 from J, leaving 7 bases between them.

V gene TRBV24-1 combines with J gene TRBJ2-1; TRBD1 is a possible D gene (6 bases). The CDR3 consists of 15 residues. V was cut by 4 bases and J by 4 bases, with 13 bases left in between. Germline CDR1 KGHDR, CDR2 SFDVKD. The CDR3 bases are TGTGCCACCAGTGACGGGACAAGCCCTTACAATGAGCAGTTCTTC. This sequence encodes CATSDGTSPYNEQFF.

This clone was observed a single time. This sequence joins TRBV7-8 and TRBJ2-1; 8 bases match TRBD2. The germline V gene has CDR1 SGHVS and CDR2 FQNEAQ. The CDR3 has 17 amino acids. Trimming at V came to 1 base and at J to 1 base, leaving 6 bases not matched to a gene. The CDR3 coding sequence is TGTGCCAGCAGCTTAGGAGGAGCGGGAGAATCCTACAATGAGCAGTTCTTC. Residues: CASSLGGAGESYNEQFF.

The V call is TRBV2, the J call TRBJ1-3, with no clear D. This CDR3 is built from 13 residues. V was cut by 11 bases and J by 0 bases, with 11 bases left in between. Germline loops: CDR1 SNHLY, CDR2 FYNNEI. CDR3 nucleotide sequence: TGTGCCGCCGACGGCGGCTCTGGAAACACCATATATTTT. Protein product: CAADGGSGNTIYF. The whole variable domain, remainder taken from reference TRBV2 and TRBJ1-3, is EPEVTQTPSHQVTQMGQEVILRCVPISNHLYFYWYRQILGQKVEFLVSFYNNEISEKSEIFDDQFSVERPDGSNFTLKIRSTKLEDSAMYFCAADGGSGNTIYFGEGSWLTVV.

This chain links TRBV11-2 with TRBJ2-1, with 11 bases lining up with TRBD2. Losses at the gene ends were 0 bases for V and 0 bases for J; bases not matched to a gene: 4. The length of the CDR3 is 18 residues. Germline lookup yields CDR1 SGHAT and CDR2 FQNNGV. Here the CDR3 reads CASSLDRLAGGSYNEQFF. The CDR3, as DNA: TGTGCCAGCAGCTTAGATCGCCTAGCGGGGGGCTCCTACAATGAGCAGTTCTTC. Together with reference TRBV11-2 and TRBJ2-1, the CDR3 gives the full variable domain: EAGVAQSPRYKIIEKRQSVAFWCNPISGHATLYWYQQILGQGPKLLIQFQNNGVVDDSQLPKDRFSAERLKGVDSTLKIQPAKLEDSAVYLCASSLDRLAGGSYNEQFFGPGTRLTVL.

This rearrangement joins TRBV29-1 to TRBJ2-3, with a weak D call TRBD1 (7 bases). The CDR3 length is 15 residues. The germline gives CDR1 SQVTM, CDR2 ANQGSEA. Trimming stripped 0 bases from V and 3 bases from J, with 13 bases between. The CDR3 reads CSVEEGRGRTDTQYF. The CDR3 nucleotides are TGCAGCGTTGAAGAGGGCAGGGGGAGGACAGATACGCAGTATTTT.